The present entry profiles one TCR beta chain with its context. Its target antigen remains unknown. Within one base of it there is no much larger clone, and no base qualities were kept. The data were taken from a study of shared clonotypes between healthy human individuals (dated by TCRdb to 2020 to 2021). Regarding the complete study: The cohort comprised two women and a few men aged 18 to 49 years. For each donor, CD4 naive and CD4 memory were each given three plates, CD8 naive was given two plates, and CD8 memory was given one plate. To estimate repertoire size and how much clonotypes are shared between individuals, the study performed deep sequencing of blood TCR repertoires from a handful of healthy adults. Different laboratories and diverse techniques were used to prepare libraries and sequence TCR repertoires, to increase sequencing depth and limit assay-specific biases. Between about 0.8 and 9.5 billion PBMCs per donor were obtained by leukapheresis.

The donors were healthy, HIV-negative adults who had no recently reported acute infections or vaccinations. Only Caucasian adults living in Nashville, Tennessee, USA were represented among the donors. CD4+ T cells were enriched by magnetic negative selection; naive cells were then positively selected on CD45RA, and the negative fraction formed the memory subset. After blood collection by leukapheresis, PBMCs were isolated using Ficoll-Histopaque density gradient centrifugation and then cryopreserved in the vapor phase of liquid nitrogen. Purity and quantity of every magnetically sorted T cell population were checked by analytical flow cytometry. Genomic DNA was isolated from every sorted fraction and measured by UV absorbance on a Nanodrop 2000c. TCR CDR3 regions were amplified from genomic DNA by multiplex PCR using the deep immunoSEQ assay. Extracted genomic DNA from each cell subset was distributed evenly across all wells of several immunoSEQ 96-well plates, and each plate was treated as a replicate. For sorted subsets, 200 to 250 ng genomic DNA, equal to 30,000 to 35,000 T cell genomes, was loaded into each replicate PCR. Purified libraries were measured with a Qubit 3.0 fluorometer, size-checked on a Bioanalyzer 2100, and measured again with the KAPA Library Quantification kit. Each immunoSEQ 96-well plate was sequenced on its own single-read 150-cycle Illumina NextSeq 550 flow cell. Regarding the original processing steps: Because the immunoSEQ output included only junctional sequences and no quality scores, the filtering could not be the same as the filtering used for full-length reads. To assign V/J genes and CDR3, sequences were annotated against IMGT germline references using PyIR, a Python wrapper for IgBLAST v1.9. Reads with weak V/J assignments (E-value above 1e-6), missing CDR3, stop codons, out-of-frame junctions, or ambiguous translated residues were removed. V3J clonotypes were defined as sequences sharing the same inferred V gene, J gene, and CDR3 amino acid sequence. The percentage overlap between two repertoires was calculated by dividing the number of shared unique clonotypes by the size of the smaller repertoire. Repertoire richness was assessed with RTK rarefaction, the Chao1 estimator, and Recon v2.1 estimates of unobserved clonotypes. OLGA was used to compute generation probabilities for all TCRbeta clonotypes that the gDNA method yielded from a few donors. TCRdb holds this immuneACCESS table with in-frame rearrangements only. Some clones are missing; in checked studies, unresolved V genes explain under half, and the rest has no known cause. Clonal size and the V and J genes are those of that table, whereas D and trimming came from the DNA. Within this sample are 2.3 million or so clones, with 90% to 95% of them counted one time only. The top ten constitute about 0.39% of the sample.

Study-level results and caveats: Compared with non-shared clonotypes, clonotypes shared by all four sorted-subset donors had higher generation probabilities. Across four donors, 4.5% to 6.5% of naive CD4, roughly 3.5% of naive CD8, around 2.5% of memory CD4, and approximately 0.4% of memory CD8 clonotypes were shared. Because the study included only a small number of donors, the genetic and exposure-history diversity represented was limited. Estimated clonotype richness was generally larger for naive than for memory subsets. Based on pairwise subsampling, the degree of clonotype sharing among donors was expected to be affected by sequencing depth. Sampling was restricted to blood, and TCR repertoires in tissues likely differ from the TCR repertoires found in blood. Even with the large sequencing depth, rarefaction of the sorted-subset datasets indicated that sequencing was incomplete.

Taken from cysteine to phenylalanine, the CDR3 has 16 residues. Just CDR3 DNA is preserved here, 48 bases in frame from base 1. Trimming accounts for 3 bases at V and 2 bases at J, while the number of junction bases matched to no gene is 8. Sequences SGHDN (CDR1) and FVKESK (CDR2) are obtained from the germline V gene. Sequencing was performed on naive CD4+ T cells from PBMCs. In light of the paper, this sample's cell subset or site label describes: CD45RA+ positively selected. The V and J segments used are TRBV14 and TRBJ1-2; 8 bases in the junction line up with TRBD1. The TCR sequence derives from a man younger than 35 in good health. Some clones in this sample may be carry-over from other donors' samples. The CDR3 protein is CASSHDFQGANYGYTF. The DNA sequence is TGTGCCAGCAGCCACGATTTCCAGGGGGCGAACTATGGCTACACCTTC.